The clone carrying this TCR beta chain has just one count. TCRdb keeps only in-frame clones here, not all; method: immunoSEQ multiplex PCR. The repertoire holds roughly 64,000 clones, with 70% to 90% as singletons. These data come from a study of OX40 agonist ivuxolimab in advanced cancers. The V end was cut by 8 bases, the J end by 1 base, with 5 bases between. CDR3 size: 11 residues. Looked up from germline, CDR1 is SNHLY and CDR2 is FYNNEI. Sequenced here: CD4+ or CD8+ T cells sorted from blood, sampled in a trial of the OX40 agonist ivuxolimab. The sequence was collected from an adult with an advanced solid tumor such as melanoma, head and neck, liver or kidney cancer. V gene TRBV2 combines with J gene TRBJ2-5; D remains unclear. CDR3: CASGLQETQYF. Here the CDR3 DNA reads TGTGCCAGCGGGCTCCAAGAGACCCAGTACTTC.